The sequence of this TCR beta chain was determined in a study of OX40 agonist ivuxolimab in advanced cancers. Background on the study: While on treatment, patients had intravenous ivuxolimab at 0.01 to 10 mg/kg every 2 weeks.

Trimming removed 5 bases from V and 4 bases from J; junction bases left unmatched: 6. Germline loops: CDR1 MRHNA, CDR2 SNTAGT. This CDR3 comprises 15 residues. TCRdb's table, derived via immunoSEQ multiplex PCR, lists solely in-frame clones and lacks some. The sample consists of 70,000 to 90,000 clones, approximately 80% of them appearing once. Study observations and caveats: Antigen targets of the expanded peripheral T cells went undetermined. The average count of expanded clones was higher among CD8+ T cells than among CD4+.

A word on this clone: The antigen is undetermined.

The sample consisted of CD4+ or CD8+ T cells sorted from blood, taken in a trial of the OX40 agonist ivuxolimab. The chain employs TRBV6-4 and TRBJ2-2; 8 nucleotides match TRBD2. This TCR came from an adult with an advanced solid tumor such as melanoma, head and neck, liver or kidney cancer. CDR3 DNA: TGTGCCAGCAGTTCAGCGGGAGCGGGCACCGGGGAGCTGTTTTTT. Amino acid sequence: CASSSAGAGTGELFF.